This passage covers 25 T cell receptor beta chains from one sample sequenced in a study of somatic mutations in cytotoxic T cells in rheumatoid arthritis. TCRdb's copy holds only in-frame clones and misses some; the assay was immunoSEQ multiplex PCR. This sample carries more than 25,000 clones, 82% of them seen once, and the ten largest clones take roughly 4.9%. Specimen: CD8+ T cells sorted from blood. All receptors derive from a man aged 50-59 years in good health.

Only a few counts were recorded for this clone. The V gene is TRBV4-2, the J gene TRBJ1-1; D possibly corresponds to TRBD1 (5 bases). This CDR3 region has 12 residues. CDR1 and CDR2 (germline): LGHNA, YNFKEQ. V was cut by 2 bases and J by 6 bases, with 7 bases left in between. CDR3 in amino acids: CASSQLGAEAFF. In DNA, the CDR3 is TGTGCCAGCAGCCAACTAGGGGCTGAAGCTTTCTTT.

The chain uses TRBV7-9 and TRBJ2-2; the D gene could be TRBD1 or TRBD2 (6 bases each). V lost 3 bases, J lost 1 base, and 9 bases lay in between. The length of the CDR3 is 15 residues. Germline-derived CDR1 and CDR2 are SEHNR and FQNEAQ (reference sequence). The DNA for the CDR3 is TGTGCCAGCAGCTTCGGGGGCTTGAACACCGGGGAGCTGTTTTTT. Translation: CASSFGGLNTGELFF. The whole variable domain, remainder taken from reference TRBV7-9 and TRBJ2-2, is DTGVSQNPRHKITKRGQNVTFRCDPISEHNRLYWYRQTLGQGPEFLTYFQNEAQLEKSRLLSDRFSAERPKGSFSTLEIQRTEQGDSAMYLCASSFGGLNTGELFFGEGSRLTVL.

This chain uses TRBV10-3 with TRBJ2-5, with D unresolved. The CDR3 sequence is 11 residues long. Between the trimmed V and J ends, which lost 4 bases and 4 bases, there was a span of 4 bases. The germline gives CDR1 ENHRY, CDR2 SYGVKD. The CDR3 region has the DNA TGTGCCATCAGTGGGGGAGAGACCCAGTACTTC. Amino acids: CAISGGETQYF.

V gene TRBV2 combines with J gene TRBJ1-2; perhaps TRBD1 as D (5 bases). The germline V and J ends were trimmed by 1 base and 4 bases, with 13 bases remaining between them. Germline CDR1 reads SNHLY; CDR2 reads FYNNEI. The CDR3 length is 15 residues. In nucleotides, the CDR3 is TGTGCCAGCAGTGAAGGTCCGGGGACGTCCTATGGCTACACCTTC. Translating it yields CASSEGPGTSYGYTF.

The count of this clone is one. CDR3 protein: CAWDGRHNEQFF. The CDR3 DNA reads as TGTGCCTGGGACGGTCGCCACAATGAGCAGTTCTTC. The V call is TRBV30, the J call TRBJ2-1; D is unresolved. Trimming cost V 5 bases and J 5 bases, with 10 bases left between them. The V gene's germline CDR1 is GTSNPN and CDR2 SVGIG (reference sequence). The CDR3 is made up of 12 amino acids.

The CDR3 DNA is TGTGCCAGCATACAAGCGGGGATACACTACGAGCAGTACTTC. It codes for CASIQAGIHYEQYF. V and J are TRBV7-2 and TRBJ2-7, with TRBD2 identical over 7 bases. CDR1 and CDR2 from the germline V gene are SGHTA and FQGNSA. This CDR3 contains 14 residues. V shed 7 bases, J shed 3 bases, and the junction held 9 bases outside the gene matches.

The chain recombines TRBV4-1 with TRBJ2-7; 9 bases agree with TRBD1. The CDR3 consists of 15 residues. The trim removed 2 bases at V and 4 bases at J, leaving 6 bases unmatched. Germline-derived CDR1 and CDR2 are MGHRA and YSYEKL. The CDR3 protein is CASSQTGTGTYEQYF. CDR3 DNA: TGCGCCAGCAGCCAAACCGGGACAGGGACGTACGAGCAGTACTTC.

This clone is a singleton in its sample. V usage is TRBV15 and J usage is TRBJ2-7, with 10 bases matching TRBD2. J was trimmed by 5 bases and V by 6 bases; bases with no gene match: 13. Per germline, CDR1 LNHNV and CDR2 YYDKDF (reference sequence). The CDR3 covers 16 residues. The CDR3 DNA reads as TGTGCCACCAGGGCAAGAGCTAGCGGGAGTAGGGACGAGCAGTACTTC. It translates to CATRARASGSRDEQYF.

This rearrangement joins TRBV6-1 to TRBJ1-3; D gene uncertain. V lost 2 bases, J lost 0 bases, and 11 bases lay in between. The CDR3 runs 16 residues. Germline values: CDR1 MNHNS, CDR2 SASEGT. DNA of the CDR3: TGTGCCAGCAGTGAATCGGACCTCTACTCTGGAAACACCATATATTTT. Its translation is CASSESDLYSGNTIYF.

In its sample, this clone was seen once. The chain combines TRBV13 with TRBJ2-3; the D gene is possibly TRBD2 (5 bases). Between the trimmed V and J ends, which lost 4 bases and 0 bases, there was a span of 11 bases. Germline V gene data show CDR1 as PRHDT and CDR2 as FYEKMQ (reference sequence). The CDR3 totals 15 residues. The CDR3 sequence is CASSWTATSTDTQYF. The CDR3 DNA follows: TGTGCCAGCAGCTGGACTGCAACTAGCACAGATACGCAGTATTTT.

This rearrangement joins TRBV4-1 to TRBJ1-2, with TRBD1 matching over 7 bases. Germline CDR1 is MGHRA and CDR2 is YSYEKL. This CDR3 is built from 15 residues. Trimming cost V 1 base and J 2 bases; bases outside gene matches: 4. For the CDR3, the DNA is TGCGCCAGCAGCCAAGCGACAGGGACGAACTATGGCTACACCTTC. This translates into CASSQATGTNYGYTF.

The table lists this clone with a count of one. The chain is built from TRBV10-3 and TRBJ2-7; a weak D match, TRBD1 (6 bases). Trimming took 2 bases from V and 9 from J, leaving 17 bases between them. Germline CDR1 reads ENHRY; CDR2 reads SYGVKD. The CDR3 has 14 amino acids. CDR3 sequence (DNA): TGTGCCATCAGTGAGCCAGGGGCTGCGGCGGGGCAGTACTTC. Its protein product is CAISEPGAAAGQYF.

J is TRBJ1-2 and V is TRBV7-9; a possible D gene is TRBD1 (5 bases). This CDR3 is 14 amino acids long. Germline V gives CDR1 SEHNR, CDR2 FQNEAQ (reference sequence). V lost 5 bases and J 2 bases, leaving 12 bases between the germline ends. The CDR3 protein is CASSPIRTNYGYTF. The CDR3 region has the DNA TGTGCCAGCAGCCCGATCCGGACAAACTATGGCTACACCTTC.

This chain connects TRBV7-9 to TRBJ1-1, with 7 nucleotides matching TRBD1. CDR3 length equals 16 residues. Germline CDR1 and CDR2: SEHNR and FQNEAQ (reference sequence). V trimming: 5 bases; J trimming: 4 bases; junction bases outside the gene matches: 13. DNA of the CDR3: TGTGCCAGCAGCACGGACAGGATGATAGAGGGCACTGAAGCTTTCTTT. This gives the protein CASSTDRMIEGTEAFF.

The chain employs TRBV19 and TRBJ2-3; TRBD1 agrees at 8 bases. The CDR3 has 15 amino acids. Germline CDR1 reads LNHDA; CDR2 reads SQIVND (reference sequence). V shed 2 bases, J shed 6 bases, and the junction held 7 bases outside the gene matches. CDR3: CASSIQQGGSDTQYF. CDR3 sequence (DNA): TGTGCCAGTAGTATACAACAGGGGGGCTCGGATACGCAGTATTTT.

This clone was observed a few times. The CDR3 protein is CASSESRGGTEAFF. CDR3 DNA: TGCGCCAGCAGTGAGTCACGGGGGGGAACTGAAGCTTTCTTT. The chain uses TRBV10-1 and TRBJ1-1, with D perhaps TRBD1 (5 bases). Germline V gives CDR1 WNHNN, CDR2 SYGVQD (reference sequence). V shed 0 bases and J shed 5 bases, with 10 bases lying between them. The CDR3 spans 14 residues.

V is TRBV29-1 and J is TRBJ1-2; the D is unclear. CDR1 SQVTM and CDR2 ANQGSEA come from the germline V gene. This CDR3 is 13 amino acids long. V shed 3 bases and J shed 4 bases, with 12 bases lying between them. DNA for the CDR3: TGCAGCGTTGAGCCCGGGAACACCTATGGCTACACCTTC. It translates to CSVEPGNTYGYTF.

The chain links TRBV6-5 to TRBJ2-3; the match to TRBD2 covers 7 bases. CDR1 is MNHEY and CDR2 is SVGAGI in the germline V gene. The V and J ends lost 5 bases and 4 bases, in that order; junction bases with no gene match: 9. The CDR3 covers 15 residues. The CDR3 sequence is CASSPWEGHADTQYF. Written as DNA, the CDR3 is TGTGCCAGCAGTCCCTGGGAGGGCCACGCAGATACGCAGTATTTT.

This clone has more than one count but fewer than ten. This sequence joins TRBV6-1 and TRBJ1-2, with D possibly matching TRBD1 (6 bases). The germline gives CDR1 MNHNS, CDR2 SASEGT. The CDR3 sequence is 15 residues long. Trimming shortened V by 5 bases and J by 4 bases, and 17 bases separated the two germline ends. CDR3 sequence (DNA): TGTGCCAGCAGTAGGGAAGGCGACAGGCTCTATGGCTACACCTTC. Its protein product is CASSREGDRLYGYTF.

In its sample, this clone was seen once. This CDR3 reads CASSTRQGQETQYF. The CDR3 nucleotides read TGCGCCAGCAGCACAAGACAGGGCCAAGAGACCCAGTACTTC. This sequence joins TRBV4-1 and TRBJ2-5; 7 bases fit TRBD1. The CDR3 consists of 14 residues. The V gene end was trimmed by 5 bases and the J gene end by 1 base; junction bases not matched to a gene: 4. The V gene's germline CDR1 is MGHRA and CDR2 YSYEKL.

The gene calls are TRBV7-9 and TRBJ1-2, with D possibly matching TRBD1 (6 bases). Germline V CDR1 and CDR2: SEHNR, FQNEAQ (reference sequence). V lost 5 bases and J 2 bases, leaving 15 bases between the germline ends. The CDR3 contains 15 residues. This CDR3 reads CASSPASDRNYGYTF. The CDR3 DNA follows: TGTGCCAGCAGCCCTGCCTCCGACAGGAACTATGGCTACACCTTC.

The chain recombines TRBV6-1 with TRBJ1-1; no clear D gene. Trimming shortened V by 6 bases and J by 0 bases, and 2 bases separated the two germline ends. CDR3 length equals 11 residues. Germline loops: CDR1 MNHNS, CDR2 SASEGT. CDR3 protein: CASRLNTEAFF. The DNA of the CDR3 is TGTGCCAGCAGATTGAACACTGAAGCTTTCTTT.

This rearrangement joins TRBV28 to TRBJ2-1, with 9 nucleotides matching TRBD1. The CDR3 has 14 residues. With V trimmed by 5 bases and J by 8 bases, 7 bases remained unmatched. Germline CDR1 is MDHEN and CDR2 is SYDVKM. The CDR3 reads CASSLDRGEDEQFF. The CDR3 nucleotides are TGTGCCAGCAGTCTGGACAGGGGTGAGGATGAGCAGTTCTTC. Using reference TRBV28 and TRBJ2-1 for the parts outside the CDR3, the full variable domain is DVKVTQSSRYLVKRTGEKVFLECVQDMDHENMFWYRQDPGLGLRLIYFSYDVKMKEKGDIPEGYSVSREKKERFSLILESASTNQTSMYLCASSLDRGEDEQFFGPGTRLTVL.

This clone was recorded once. The rearrangement joins TRBV6-1 to TRBJ2-7, with 10 bases identical to TRBD1. There are 14 residues in the CDR3. Losses at the gene ends were 7 bases for V and 4 bases for J; bases not matched to a gene: 7. In germline, CDR1 is MNHNS, CDR2 SASEGT. The CDR3 reads CASKAGTGVYEQYF. The CDR3 DNA reads as TGTGCCAGCAAAGCTGGGACAGGGGTTTACGAGCAGTACTTC.

This sequence joins TRBV7-9 and TRBJ1-2; D remains unclear. V was trimmed by 5 bases and J by 1 base, leaving 14 bases between them. Per the germline V gene, CDR1 is SEHNR and CDR2 is FQNEAQ (reference sequence). The CDR3 totals 15 residues. This chain's CDR3 is CASSPEVLFNYGYTF. CDR3 DNA: TGTGCCAGCAGCCCCGAGGTACTTTTTAACTATGGCTACACCTTC.